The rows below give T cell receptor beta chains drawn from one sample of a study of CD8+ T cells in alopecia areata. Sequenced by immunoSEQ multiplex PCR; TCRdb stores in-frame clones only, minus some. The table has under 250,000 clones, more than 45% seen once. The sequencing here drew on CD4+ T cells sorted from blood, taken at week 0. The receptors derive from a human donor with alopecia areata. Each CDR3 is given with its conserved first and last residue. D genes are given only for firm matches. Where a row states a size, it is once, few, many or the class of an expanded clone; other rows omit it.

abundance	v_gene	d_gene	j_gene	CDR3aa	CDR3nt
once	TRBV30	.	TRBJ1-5	CAWSPGHSGQPQHF	TGTGCCTGGAGTCCCGGTCATAGCGGTCAGCCCCAGCATTTT
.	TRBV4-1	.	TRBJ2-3	CASSQDSGFTDTQYF	TGCGCCAGCAGCCAAGATTCCGGATTCACAGATACGCAGTATTTT
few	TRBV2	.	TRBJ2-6	CASSERAGANVLTF	TGTGCCAGCAGTGAAAGGGCTGGGGCCAACGTCCTGACTTTC
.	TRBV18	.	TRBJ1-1	CASSLARNTEAFF	TGTGCCAGCTCACTCGCAAGGAACACTGAAGCTTTCTTT
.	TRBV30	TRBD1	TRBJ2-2	CAWSVPGTANTGELFF	TGTGCCTGGAGTGTACCGGGGACAGCGAACACCGGGGAGCTGTTTTTT
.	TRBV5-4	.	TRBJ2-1	CASMPDGGGSYNEQFF	TGTGCCAGCATGCCCGATGGTGGGGGCTCCTACAATGAGCAGTTCTTC
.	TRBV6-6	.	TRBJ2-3	CASRGRGDADTQYF	TGTGCCAGCAGAGGAAGGGGGGATGCGGATACGCAGTATTTT
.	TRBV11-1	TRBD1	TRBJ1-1	CASSLETGPNTEAFF	TGTGCCAGCAGCTTGGAGACAGGGCCGAACACTGAAGCTTTCTTT
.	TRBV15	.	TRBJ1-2	CATSRDHGRVPF	TGTGCCACCAGCAGAGACCATGGGAGGGTACCCTTC
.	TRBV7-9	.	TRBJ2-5	CASSSTGSAGETQYF	TGTGCCAGCAGCTCCACCGGGAGTGCGGGGGAGACCCAGTACTTC
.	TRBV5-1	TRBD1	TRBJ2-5	CASSLPGQGALETQYF	TGCGCCAGCAGCTTGCCTGGACAGGGGGCTCTTGAGACCCAGTACTTC
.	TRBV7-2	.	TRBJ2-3	CASSSRGAGLNTDTQYF	TGTGCCAGCAGCTCTCGGGGAGCGGGCCTAAACACAGATACGCAGTATTTT
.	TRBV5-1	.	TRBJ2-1	CASSLAGPYNEQFF	TGCGCCAGCAGCTTGGCGGGACCCTACAATGAGCAGTTCTTC
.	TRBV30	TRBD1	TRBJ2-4	CAWSHDRGYTKNIQYF	TGTGCCTGGAGTCACGACAGGGGCTATACCAAAAACATTCAGTACTTC
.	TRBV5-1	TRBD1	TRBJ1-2	CASATGTGDYTF	TGCGCCAGCGCTACCGGGACAGGGGACTACACCTTC
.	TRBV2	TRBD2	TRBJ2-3	CASSIAGTTDTQYF	TGTGCCAGCAGTATAGCGGGTACCACAGATACGCAGTATTTT
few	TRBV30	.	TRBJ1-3	CAWSVGSGNTIYF	TGTGCCTGGAGTGTAGGCTCTGGAAACACCATATATTTT
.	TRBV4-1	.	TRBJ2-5	CASSQLPGETQYF	TGCGCCAGCAGCCAACTCCCTGGTGAGACCCAGTACTTC
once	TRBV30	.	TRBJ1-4	CAWSVLGGSGEKLFF	TGTGCCTGGAGTGTACTTGGCGGGAGTGGCGAAAAACTGTTTTTT
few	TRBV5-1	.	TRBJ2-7	CASSDGDAGEQYF	TGCGCCAGCAGCGACGGGGATGCGGGGGAGCAGTACTTC
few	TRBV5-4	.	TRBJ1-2	CASSLVSLNYGYTF	TGTGCCAGCAGCTTGGTCTCTCTTAACTATGGCTACACCTTC
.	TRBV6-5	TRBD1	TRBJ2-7	CASSGPGQGVIEQYF	TGTGCCAGCAGTGGGCCGGGACAGGGGGTAATCGAGCAGTACTTC
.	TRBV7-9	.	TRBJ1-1	CASSSEGWWDTEAFF	TGTGCCAGCAGCTCGGAAGGATGGTGGGACACTGAAGCTTTCTTT
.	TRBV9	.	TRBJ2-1	CASSDSGFSYNEQFF	TGTGCCAGCAGCGATAGCGGCTTCTCCTACAATGAGCAGTTCTTC
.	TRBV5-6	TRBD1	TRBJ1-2	CASSLSPIRGNYGYTF	TGTGCCAGCAGCCTGTCCCCAATCAGGGGGAACTATGGCTACACCTTC
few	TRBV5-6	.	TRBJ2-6	CASSPLAGANVLTF	TGTGCCAGCAGCCCGTTAGCTGGGGCCAACGTCCTGACTTTC
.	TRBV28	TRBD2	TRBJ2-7	CASETSGRPSYEQYF	TGTGCCTCCGAGACTAGCGGGAGGCCCTCCTACGAGCAGTACTTC
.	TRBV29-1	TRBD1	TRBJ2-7	CSAGQGNYEQYF	TGCAGCGCGGGACAGGGGAACTACGAGCAGTACTTC
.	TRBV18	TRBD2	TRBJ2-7	CASSPGTSIYEQYF	TGTGCCAGCTCACCAGGGACTAGCATCTACGAGCAGTACTTC
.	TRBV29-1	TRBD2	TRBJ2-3	CSATGRGGVDTQYF	TGCAGCGCTACCGGGCGGGGGGGCGTAGATACGCAGTATTTT
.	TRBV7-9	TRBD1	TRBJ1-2	CASSLSTGGSYTF	TGTGCCAGCAGCTTATCGACAGGGGGAAGCTACACCTTC
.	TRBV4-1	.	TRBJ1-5	CASSQDLTVNQPQHF	TGCGCCAGCAGCCAAGATCTAACAGTCAATCAGCCCCAGCATTTT
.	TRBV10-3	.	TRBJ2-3	CAISESQGTDTQYF	TGTGCCATCAGTGAGTCCCAGGGCACAGATACGCAGTATTTT
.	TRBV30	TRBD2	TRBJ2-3	CAWRPREGNTQYF	TGTGCCTGGAGGCCCCGGGAGGGGAATACGCAGTATTTT
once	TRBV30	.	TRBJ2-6	CAWSVHGPGANVLTF	TGTGCCTGGAGTGTACACGGCCCAGGGGCCAACGTCCTGACTTTC
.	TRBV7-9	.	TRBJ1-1	CASSLGGGNTEAFF	TGTGCCAGCAGCTTAGGCGGTGGGAACACTGAAGCTTTCTTT
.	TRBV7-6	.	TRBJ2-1	CASSQGTSFYNEQFF	TGTGCCAGCAGCCAAGGGACTTCTTTCTACAATGAGCAGTTCTTC